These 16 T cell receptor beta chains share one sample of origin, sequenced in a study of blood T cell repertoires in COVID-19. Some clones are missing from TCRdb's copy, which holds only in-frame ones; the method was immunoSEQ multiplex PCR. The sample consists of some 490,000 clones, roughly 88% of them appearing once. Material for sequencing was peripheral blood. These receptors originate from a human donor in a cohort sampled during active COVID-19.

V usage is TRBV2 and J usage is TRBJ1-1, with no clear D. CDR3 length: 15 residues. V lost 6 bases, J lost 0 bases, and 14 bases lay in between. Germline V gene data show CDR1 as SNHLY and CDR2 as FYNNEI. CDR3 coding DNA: TGTGCCAGCAGCCTCCTTGTAAGCATGAACACTGAAGCTTTCTTT. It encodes CASSLLVSMNTEAFF.

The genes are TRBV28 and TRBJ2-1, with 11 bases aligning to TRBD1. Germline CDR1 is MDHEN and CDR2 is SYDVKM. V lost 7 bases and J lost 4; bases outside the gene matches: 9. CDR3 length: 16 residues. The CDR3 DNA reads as TGTGCCAGCACCCCGAACGGACAGGGGGCGTACAATGAGCAGTTCTTC. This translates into CASTPNGQGAYNEQFF.

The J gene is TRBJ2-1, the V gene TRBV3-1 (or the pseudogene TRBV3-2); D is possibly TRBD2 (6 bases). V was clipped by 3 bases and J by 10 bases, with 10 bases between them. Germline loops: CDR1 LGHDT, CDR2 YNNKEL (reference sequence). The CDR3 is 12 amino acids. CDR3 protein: CASSHSGREQFF. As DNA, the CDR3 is TGTGCCAGCAGCCACTCCGGGAGAGAGCAGTTCTTC.

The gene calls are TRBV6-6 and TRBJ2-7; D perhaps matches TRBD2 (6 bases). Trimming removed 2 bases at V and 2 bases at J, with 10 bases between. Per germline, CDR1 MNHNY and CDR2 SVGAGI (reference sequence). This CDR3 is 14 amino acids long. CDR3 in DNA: TGTGCCAGCAGTTACGGGCGGGGTACCTACGAGCAGTACTTC. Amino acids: CASSYGRGTYEQYF.

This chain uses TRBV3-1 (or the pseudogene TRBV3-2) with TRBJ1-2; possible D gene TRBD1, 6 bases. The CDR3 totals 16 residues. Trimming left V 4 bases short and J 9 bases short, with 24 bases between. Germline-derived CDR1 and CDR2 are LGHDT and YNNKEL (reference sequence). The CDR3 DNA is TGTGCCAGCAGCCCCCGGACAGTGCTAACGGGGCACCGCTACACCTTC. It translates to CASSPRTVLTGHRYTF.

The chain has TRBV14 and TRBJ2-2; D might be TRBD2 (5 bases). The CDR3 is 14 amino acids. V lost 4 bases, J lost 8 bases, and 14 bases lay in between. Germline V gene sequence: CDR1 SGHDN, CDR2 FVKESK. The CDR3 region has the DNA TGTGCCAGCAGCCGAACCGGAGGCCTGGGGGAGCTGTTTTTT. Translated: CASSRTGGLGELFF.

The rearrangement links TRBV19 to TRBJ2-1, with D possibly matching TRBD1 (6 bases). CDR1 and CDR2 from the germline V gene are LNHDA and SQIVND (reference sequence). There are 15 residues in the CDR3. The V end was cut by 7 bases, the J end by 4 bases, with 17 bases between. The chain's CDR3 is CASKDRNVAYNEQFF. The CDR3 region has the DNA TGTGCCAGTAAGGACAGAAATGTTGCTTACAATGAGCAGTTCTTC.

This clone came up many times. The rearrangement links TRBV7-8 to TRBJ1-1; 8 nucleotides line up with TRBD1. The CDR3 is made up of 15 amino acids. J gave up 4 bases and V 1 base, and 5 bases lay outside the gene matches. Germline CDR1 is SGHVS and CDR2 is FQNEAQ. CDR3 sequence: CASSLVTGGSTEAFF. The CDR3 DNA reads TGTGCCAGCAGCTTAGTTACAGGGGGTTCCACTGAAGCTTTCTTT.

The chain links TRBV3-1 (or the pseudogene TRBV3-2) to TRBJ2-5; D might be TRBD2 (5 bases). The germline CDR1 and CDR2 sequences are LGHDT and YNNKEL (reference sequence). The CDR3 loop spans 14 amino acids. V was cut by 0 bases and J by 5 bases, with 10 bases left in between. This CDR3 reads CASSQDPGSETQYF. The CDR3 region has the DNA TGTGCCAGCAGCCAAGATCCGGGATCCGAGACCCAGTACTTC.

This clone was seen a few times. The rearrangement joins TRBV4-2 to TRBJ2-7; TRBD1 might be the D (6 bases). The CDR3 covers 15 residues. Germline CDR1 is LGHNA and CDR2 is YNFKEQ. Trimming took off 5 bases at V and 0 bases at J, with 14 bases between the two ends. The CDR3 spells CASSEQGISSYEQYF. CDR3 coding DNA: TGTGCCAGCAGCGAACAGGGTATTAGCTCCTACGAGCAGTACTTC.

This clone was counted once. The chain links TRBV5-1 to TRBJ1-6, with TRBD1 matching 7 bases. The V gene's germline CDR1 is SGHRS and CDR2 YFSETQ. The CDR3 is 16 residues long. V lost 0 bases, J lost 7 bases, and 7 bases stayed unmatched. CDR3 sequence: CASSLVSGTENSPLHF. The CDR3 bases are TGCGCCAGCAGCTTGGTATCCGGGACAGAAAATTCACCCCTCCACTTT.

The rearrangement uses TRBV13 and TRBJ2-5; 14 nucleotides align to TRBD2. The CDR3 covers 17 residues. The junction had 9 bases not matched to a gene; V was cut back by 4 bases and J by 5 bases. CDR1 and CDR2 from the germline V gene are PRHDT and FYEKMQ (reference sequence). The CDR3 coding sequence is TGTGCCAGCAGCTCTCGGGGACTAGCGGGAGTATACGAGACCCAGTACTTC. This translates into CASSSRGLAGVYETQYF.

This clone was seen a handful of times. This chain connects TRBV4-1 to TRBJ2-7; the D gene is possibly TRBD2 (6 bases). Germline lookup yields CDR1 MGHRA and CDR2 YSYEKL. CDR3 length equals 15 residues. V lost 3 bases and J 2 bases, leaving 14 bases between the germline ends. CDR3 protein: CASSQEPGLTYEQYF. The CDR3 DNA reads TGCGCCAGCAGCCAGGAACCGGGACTTACCTACGAGCAGTACTTC.

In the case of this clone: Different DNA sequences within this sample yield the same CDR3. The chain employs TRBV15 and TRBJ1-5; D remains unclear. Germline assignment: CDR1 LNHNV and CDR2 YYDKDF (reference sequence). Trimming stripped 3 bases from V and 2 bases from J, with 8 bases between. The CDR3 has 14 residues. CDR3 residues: CATSREGGNQPQHF. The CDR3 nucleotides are TGTGCCACCAGCAGGGAGGGAGGCAATCAGCCCCAGCATTTT.

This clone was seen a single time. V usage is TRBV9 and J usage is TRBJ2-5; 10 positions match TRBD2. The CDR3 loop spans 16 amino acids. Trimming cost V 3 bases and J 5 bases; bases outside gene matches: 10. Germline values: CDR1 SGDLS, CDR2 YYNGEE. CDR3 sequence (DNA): TGTGCCAGCAGCGGGGCTAGCGGGAGTAGGGGGGAGACCCAGTACTTC. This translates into CASSGASGSRGETQYF.

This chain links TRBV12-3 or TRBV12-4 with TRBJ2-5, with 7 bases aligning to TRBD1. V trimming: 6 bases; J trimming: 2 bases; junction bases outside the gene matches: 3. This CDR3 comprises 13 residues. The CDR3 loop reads CASRPGQQETQYF. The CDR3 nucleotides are TGTGCCAGCAGGCCGGGACAGCAAGAGACCCAGTACTTC.